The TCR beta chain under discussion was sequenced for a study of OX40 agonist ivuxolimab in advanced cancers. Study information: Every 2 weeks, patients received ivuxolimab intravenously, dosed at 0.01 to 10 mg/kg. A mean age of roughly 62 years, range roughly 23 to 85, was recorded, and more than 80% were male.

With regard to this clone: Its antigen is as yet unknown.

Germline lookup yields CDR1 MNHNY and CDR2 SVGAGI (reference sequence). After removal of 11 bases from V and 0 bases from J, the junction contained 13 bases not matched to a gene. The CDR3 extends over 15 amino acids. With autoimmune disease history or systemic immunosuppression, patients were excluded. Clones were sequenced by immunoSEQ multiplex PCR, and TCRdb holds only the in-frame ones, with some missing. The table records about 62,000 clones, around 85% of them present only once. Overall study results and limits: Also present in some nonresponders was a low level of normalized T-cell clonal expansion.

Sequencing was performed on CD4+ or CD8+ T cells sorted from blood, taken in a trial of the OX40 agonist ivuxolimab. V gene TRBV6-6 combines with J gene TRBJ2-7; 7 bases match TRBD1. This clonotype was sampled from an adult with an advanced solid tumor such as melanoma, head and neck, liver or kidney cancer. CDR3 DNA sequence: TGTGCCGGCATGGCCCAAGCAGGGGGCTCCTACGAGCAGTACTTC. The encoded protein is CAGMAQAGGSYEQYF.